This T cell receptor beta chain was found in a study of blood T cells in healthy people across ages. The germline gives CDR1 MDHEN, CDR2 SYDVKM. V lost 5 bases and J lost 2, with 13 bases in between. The CDR3 runs 16 residues. General study findings and limits: Long-lived donors exceeded aged donors in naive CD4+ cells and diversity.

As regards this clonotype: Antigen: not known.

The use of a sample-barcoded 5' primer and a J-beta primer mix characterized a second PCR of about 7 to 12 cycles. TCRdb re-called the 5' RACE reads through MiXCR, storing one row per CDR3 protein. The sample carries approximately 400,000 distinct CDR3 sequences, 50% to 60% recorded once. The sample consisted of blood. The source is a man aged 55 to 69 in good health. V gene TRBV28 combines with J gene TRBJ2-6; maybe TRBD2 (5 bases). CDR3 sequence reads: CASSLSSAAGANVLTF. CDR3 DNA: TGTGCCAGCAGTCTCAGCTCAGCGGCTGGGGCCAACGTCCTGACTTTC.